The 23 T cell receptor beta chains listed next were all sequenced from one sample in a study of T cell clonotyping in hematopoietic cell transplantation. Clones were read by immunoSEQ multiplex PCR, and TCRdb kept only the in-frame ones, dropping some. This table holds approximately 44,000 clones, roughly 96% found once. The sample was peripheral blood mononuclear cells. The source of these receptors is a young man in good health. Some clones in this sample may be carry-over from other donors' samples.

The chain recombines TRBV7-6 with TRBJ1-1; D remains unclear. Germline values: CDR1 SGHVS, CDR2 FNYEAQ. The CDR3 contains 14 residues. Trimming pared 1 base from V and 5 bases from J, leaving 11 bases between. CDR3 sequence: CASSLEGGVTEAFF. Here the CDR3 DNA reads TGTGCCAGCAGCTTAGAGGGTGGGGTGACTGAAGCTTTCTTT.

The rearrangement links TRBV6-5 to TRBJ1-4; 7 positions match TRBD1. CDR1 is MNHEY, CDR2 SVGAGI, per germline. With 5 bases clipped from V and 6 bases from J, the junction kept 9 bases outside the gene matches. CDR3 length: 15 amino acids. The CDR3 DNA sequence: TGTGCCAGCAGTCCTACAGGGGACCTTTATGAAAAACTGTTTTTT. It encodes CASSPTGDLYEKLFF.

This clone appeared a single time. The J gene is TRBJ1-2, the V gene TRBV4-3, with D hard to call. V was trimmed by 4 bases and J by 8 bases, leaving 11 bases between them. Germline CDR1 is LGHNA and CDR2 is YSLEER. This CDR3 comprises 12 residues. CDR3: CASSPDGVGYTF. The CDR3 DNA reads as TGCGCCAGCAGCCCGGACGGGGTCGGCTACACCTTC.

V is TRBV27 and J is TRBJ1-6, with 7 bases lining up with TRBD1. Unmatched junction bases numbered 5, after V lost 5 bases and J lost 7 bases. Germline V gene lookup returns CDR1 MNHEY and CDR2 SMNVEV (reference sequence). The CDR3 covers 14 residues. The CDR3 region is CASSLRDRNSPLHF. In nucleotides, the CDR3 is TGTGCCAGCAGTCTGAGGGACAGAAATTCACCCCTCCACTTT.

The chain is built from TRBV5-7 and TRBJ1-1; possibly TRBD1 for D (5 bases). TRBV5-7 has ORF status, its function being uncertain. Between the trimmed V and J ends, which lost 4 bases and 0 bases, there was a span of 13 bases. The CDR3 has 15 residues. CDR3 in DNA: TGTGCCAGCAGCGTGGGACGGAGCATGAACACTGAAGCTTTCTTT. This gives the protein CASSVGRSMNTEAFF.

The chain has TRBV11-3 and TRBJ2-3; D is ambiguous. CDR1 is SGHNT, CDR2 YENEEA, per germline. V was shortened by 1 base and J by 0 bases, with 11 bases between the two germline ends. This CDR3 has 16 residues. CDR3 sequence: CASSLGSPESTDTQYF. The CDR3 DNA reads as TGTGCCAGCAGCTTAGGATCTCCAGAAAGCACAGATACGCAGTATTTT.

The J gene is TRBJ1-2, the V gene TRBV5-4; D not resolved. The CDR3 has 14 amino acids. Deletions cut 4 bases from V and 8 bases from J, with 18 bases between. Germline values: CDR1 SGHNT, CDR2 YYREEE (reference sequence). The CDR3: CASSPGRATKGYTF. The CDR3 DNA sequence: TGTGCCAGCAGCCCGGGGAGGGCTACAAAGGGCTACACCTTC.

This chain connects TRBV11-2 to TRBJ2-3; D is unresolved. From germline, CDR1 is SGHAT and CDR2 FQNNGV. Trimming cost V 5 bases and J 2 bases, with 17 bases left between them. The CDR3 extends over 16 amino acids. The CDR3 region has the DNA TGTGCCAGCAGCCCGCCCCCGGGCCGTTTCACAGATACGCAGTATTTT. This translates into CASSPPPGRFTDTQYF.

The rearrangement uses TRBV7-2 and TRBJ2-7; TRBD1 is a possible D gene (6 bases). The CDR3 is 15 residues long. V was trimmed by 3 bases and J by 3 bases, leaving 15 bases between them. CDR1 is SGHTA and CDR2 is FQGNSA in the germline V gene. CDR3 bases: TGTGCCAGCAGCTTTTCGCAGGGGTTGGGCTACGAGCAGTACTTC. Its protein is CASSFSQGLGYEQYF.

The chain uses TRBV2 and TRBJ1-5; TRBD1 aligns across 7 bases. The CDR3 totals 11 residues. The germline V gene encodes CDR1 SNHLY and CDR2 FYNNEI. With 6 bases clipped from V and 14 bases from J, the junction kept 7 bases outside the gene matches. CDR3 sequence: CASREGGTEHF. The CDR3 DNA is TGTGCCAGCAGGGAGGGAGGGACAGAGCATTTT.

This clone was seen only once. The rearrangement joins TRBV9 to TRBJ1-4; perhaps TRBD1 as D (5 bases). CDR1 is SGDLS, CDR2 YYNGEE, per germline. The V gene lost 0 bases and the J gene lost 7 bases, with 13 bases spanning the gap. The CDR3 is made up of 15 amino acids. CDR3 bases: TGTGCCAGCAGCGTAGGGCAGGGCGGAGGTGAAAAACTGTTTTTT. Its protein product is CASSVGQGGGEKLFF.

This clone was counted once. The chain links TRBV27 to TRBJ2-1, with a tentative D call TRBD2 (6 bases). Germline lookup yields CDR1 MNHEY and CDR2 SMNVEV (reference sequence). The CDR3 loop spans 14 amino acids. Trimming stripped 7 bases from V and 5 bases from J, with 15 bases between. CDR3 DNA: TGTGCCAGCAACCTCGGTGGGACTCACAATGAGCAGTTCTTC. This codes for CASNLGGTHNEQFF.

This chain links TRBV6-1 with TRBJ2-1; D gene ambiguous. Trimming stripped 4 bases from V and 0 bases from J, with 10 bases between. The germline V gene has CDR1 MNHNS and CDR2 SASEGT. The CDR3 has 15 residues. DNA for the CDR3: TGTGCCAGCAGTGTCGTGGGAAGCTCCTACAATGAGCAGTTCTTC. Its protein product is CASSVVGSSYNEQFF.

This chain joins TRBV19 and TRBJ1-1; 10 nucleotides match TRBD1. V gave up 5 bases and J gave up 7 bases; unmatched junction bases: 4. CDR3 size: 13 residues. CDR1 is LNHDA, CDR2 SQIVND, per germline (reference sequence). This CDR3 reads CASSPGQGVEAFF. In DNA form, the CDR3 reads TGTGCCAGTAGTCCAGGACAGGGGGTTGAAGCTTTCTTT.

The chain combines TRBV2 with TRBJ2-7; no definite D call. CDR1 is SNHLY and CDR2 is FYNNEI in the germline V gene. CDR3 length equals 12 residues. Trimming stripped 6 bases from V and 6 bases from J, with 12 bases between. Here the CDR3 DNA reads TGTGCCAGCAGCGTCGACATTGCCGAGCAGTACTTC. This codes for CASSVDIAEQYF.

As concerns this clone: The junction does not match germline at one end; this may be a read error. The V and J genes are TRBV7-7 and TRBJ2-1; TRBD2 aligns across 14 bases. This CDR3 spans 15 amino acids. Germline V gene sequence: CDR1 SSHAT, CDR2 FNYEAQ (reference sequence). This CDR3 is CASSLTSGRAGEQFF. CDR3 bases: TGTGCTAGCAGCCTGACTAGCGGGAGGGCCGGAGAGCAGTTCTTC. The complete variable domain, with remaining parts taken from reference TRBV7-7 and TRBJ2-1, reads GAGVSQSPRYKVTKRGQDVTLRCDPISSHATLYWYQQALGQGPEFLTYFNYEAQPDKSGLPSDRFSAERPEGSISTLTIQRTEQRDSAMYRCASSLTSGRAGEQFFGPGTRLTVL.

The gene calls are TRBV5-6 and TRBJ2-1; D is uncertain. Trimming took off 1 base at V and 6 bases at J, with 5 bases between the two ends. The CDR3 is 12 amino acids. The V gene's germline CDR1 is SGHDT and CDR2 YYEEEE. Written as DNA, the CDR3 is TGTGCCAGCAGCTTGAATGGCAATGAGCAGTTCTTC. Translating gives CASSLNGNEQFF.

This clone showed up just once. The chain combines TRBV6-7 with TRBJ1-6; perhaps TRBD1 as D (6 bases). TRBV6-7 is filed as an ORF, its function uncertain. The length of the CDR3 is 16 residues. V was shortened by 2 bases and J by 4 bases, with 12 bases between the two germline ends. The CDR3 protein is CASSYPRGQYNSPLHF. The CDR3 DNA sequence: TGTGCCAGCAGTTACCCCCGTGGACAGTATAATTCACCCCTCCACTTT.

The chain employs TRBV6-1 and TRBJ2-2; D not certain. The germline CDR1 and CDR2 sequences are MNHNS and SASEGT. The CDR3 has 11 amino acids. Trimming shortened V by 8 bases and J by 7 bases, and 8 bases separated the two germline ends. The CDR3: CASVAVGELFF. The CDR3 bases are TGTGCCAGCGTGGCGGTCGGGGAGCTGTTTTTT.

Only one count was recorded for this clone. J is TRBJ2-1 and V is TRBV28, with 11 bases identical to TRBD2. The length of the CDR3 is 18 residues. V shed 7 bases and J 0 bases; nucleotides not matched to a gene: 11. The germline CDR1 and CDR2 sequences are MDHEN and SYDVKM. This CDR3 reads CASKFLAGGLSSYNEQFF. DNA of the CDR3: TGTGCCAGCAAATTTCTAGCGGGGGGTCTTAGCTCCTACAATGAGCAGTTCTTC.

The chain has TRBV5-4 and TRBJ2-5; 9 bases line up with TRBD1. Germline values: CDR1 SGHNT, CDR2 YYREEE (reference sequence). CDR3 length equals 14 residues. The V gene end was trimmed by 4 bases and the J gene end by 4 bases; junction bases not matched to a gene: 5. CDR3 residues: CASSARDRAETQYF. The CDR3 nucleotides are TGTGCCAGCAGCGCCCGGGACAGGGCAGAGACCCAGTACTTC.

The chain couples TRBV5-4 to TRBJ2-3; D gene uncertain. CDR3 size: 13 residues. Germline V CDR1 and CDR2: SGHNT, YYREEE (reference sequence). The V gene lost 0 bases and the J gene lost 2 bases, with 4 bases spanning the gap. DNA for the CDR3: TGTGCCAGCAGCTTGGAGGCCACAGATACGCAGTATTTT. It yields the protein CASSLEATDTQYF.

The chain uses TRBV27 and TRBJ1-2, with 11 bases that match TRBD1. CDR3 length equals 14 residues. The ends lost 5 bases at V and 8 bases at J; junction bases unmatched: 7. CDR1 is MNHEY and CDR2 is SMNVEV in the germline V gene (reference sequence). The CDR3 loop is CASSHGQGAGGYTF. CDR3 nucleotide sequence: TGTGCCAGCAGTCACGGACAGGGGGCGGGCGGCTACACCTTC.